The TCR beta chain under discussion was sequenced for a study of T cell responses to AZD1222 COVID-19 vaccine. Turning to this clone: The antigen remains unidentified.

Study results and caveats: Repertoires were sampled only after the peak T cell response. Among vaccine-associated CD4 TCRs, coverage spanned spike, with dominance at 160-218 and 743-854.

TCRdb's table, derived via immunoSEQ multiplex PCR, lists solely in-frame clones and lacks some. The sample has 100,000 to 150,000 clones, approximately 90% seen once. Germline V CDR1 and CDR2: PRHDT, FYEKMQ (reference sequence). The CDR3 has 13 amino acids. The chain joins TRBV13 to TRBJ2-3; 7 nucleotides agree with TRBD2. This receptor was obtained from an adult who received the AZD1222 COVID-19 vaccine. Sequenced here: peripheral blood, sampled 28 days after the second AZD1222 dose. Here the CDR3 DNA reads TGTGCTACCTCCAGCGGGACGACAGATACGCAGTATTTT. Translation gives CATSSGTTDTQYF.